This T cell receptor beta chain emerged from a study of identical twins. Template switching created a universal primer site, and the cDNA included unique molecular identifiers. TCRdb analysed the 5' RACE reads with MiXCR anew, one entry per CDR3 protein. The sample includes 350,000 to 500,000 distinct CDR3 sequences, approximately 17% of them seen just once. The germline V gene has CDR1 SGHKS and CDR2 YYEKEE (reference sequence). The CDR3 covers 13 residues. V lost 0 bases to trimming and J lost 7 bases, with 10 bases between them. The specimen sequenced was naive T cells sorted from blood. The TCR sequence derives from a man aged 50 or older in good health. The rearrangement uses TRBV5-5 and TRBJ2-5; D is unresolved. CDR3 loop: CASSLEGPGTQYF. The CDR3 coding sequence is TGTGCCAGCAGCTTGGAAGGTCCAGGGACCCAGTACTTC.